The 4 T cell receptor beta chains presented below share a single source sample, sequenced in a study of blood T cell repertoires in COVID-19. Clones were sequenced by immunoSEQ multiplex PCR, and TCRdb holds only the in-frame ones, with some missing. Found here are approximately 270,000 clones, about 80% of them singletons; the top ten hold roughly 14%. Specimen: peripheral blood. These receptors all stem from a person between 70 and 80 years old with COVID-19, enrolled during active disease.

The V gene is TRBV7-9, the J gene TRBJ1-2; possible D gene TRBD1, 6 bases. Trimming stripped 5 bases from V and 10 bases from J, with 14 bases between. From germline, CDR1 is SEHNR and CDR2 FQNEAQ (reference sequence). The CDR3 spans 12 residues. The CDR3: CASSRTYRDYTF. In DNA, the CDR3 is TGTGCCAGCAGCCGAACTTACAGGGACTACACCTTC.

The chain is built from TRBV5-6 and TRBJ2-1, with 7 bases matching TRBD2. CDR1 is SGHDT, CDR2 YYEEEE, per germline. This CDR3 has 15 amino acids. Trimming removed 3 bases from V and 5 bases from J; junction bases left unmatched: 8. Written as DNA, the CDR3 is TGTGCCAGCAGCTCCGGGGGACTACTTAACAATGAGCAGTTCTTC. It is translated as CASSSGGLLNNEQFF.

The chain uses TRBV2 and TRBJ2-1; 15 bases map to TRBD2. The CDR3 has 15 residues. J lost 8 bases, V lost 4 bases, and 3 bases had no gene match. CDR1 is SNHLY and CDR2 is FYNNEI in the germline V gene. The CDR3 here is CASSGGLAGGHEQFF. CDR3 DNA sequence: TGTGCCAGCAGTGGGGGACTAGCGGGAGGACATGAGCAGTTCTTC.

The chain has TRBV5-1 and TRBJ2-7; TRBD1 agrees at 9 bases. Per the germline V gene, CDR1 is SGHRS and CDR2 is YFSETQ. Trimming cost V 4 bases and J 2 bases; bases outside gene matches: 7. The CDR3 spans 15 residues. This CDR3 reads CASSLTGTGTYEQYF. The DNA for the CDR3 is TGCGCCAGCAGCCTAACCGGGACAGGGACCTACGAGCAGTACTTC.